These 26 T cell receptor beta chains were all obtained from the same sample, sequenced in a study of graft-versus-host responses after intestinal transplantation. The repertoire was sequenced with immunoSEQ multiplex PCR; TCRdb's copy has only in-frame clones and lacks some. The sample includes about 45,000 clones, about 91% of them seen just once. Specimen: PBMCs, collected 524 days after transplant. The receptors were sampled from a human patient who received an intestinal transplant, so some T cells may come from the graft donor.

The rearrangement uses TRBV5-8 and TRBJ2-3; D gene ambiguous. CDR3 length: 15 residues. Germline CDR1 is SGHTS and CDR2 is YDEGEE. V was trimmed by 0 bases and J by 6 bases, leaving 14 bases between them. CDR3 coding DNA: TGTGCCAGCAGCTTGGCCACTCAGTCCGGGGATACGCAGTATTTT. It specifies CASSLATQSGDTQYF.

This sequence joins TRBV5-6 and TRBJ2-1; D tentatively fits TRBD1 or TRBD2 (5 bases each). From germline, CDR1 is SGHDT and CDR2 YYEEEE. V was shortened by 3 bases and J by 5 bases, with 6 bases between the two germline ends. This CDR3 spans 12 amino acids. CDR3 protein: CASSWGNNEQFF. The CDR3 nucleotides are TGTGCCAGCAGCTGGGGGAACAATGAGCAGTTCTTC. The complete variable domain, with remaining parts taken from reference TRBV5-6 and TRBJ2-1, reads DAGVTQSPTHLIKTRGQQVTLRCSPKSGHDTVSWYQQALGQGPQFIFQYYEEEERQRGNFPDRFSGHQFPNYSSELNVNALLLGDSALYLCASSWGNNEQFFGPGTRLTVL.

The chain combines TRBV29-1 with TRBJ1-4; perhaps TRBD1 as D (6 bases). CDR1 SQVTM and CDR2 ANQGSEA come from the germline V gene. V was clipped by 4 bases and J by 7 bases, with 13 bases between them. The CDR3 is made up of 13 amino acids. The CDR3 reads CSVAQGTAEKLFF. The CDR3 DNA follows: TGCAGCGTTGCCCAGGGGACGGCTGAAAAACTGTTTTTT.

The chain is built from TRBV19 and TRBJ1-5, with a weak D call TRBD1 (6 bases). CDR1 is LNHDA, CDR2 SQIVND, per germline (reference sequence). The V and J ends lost 4 bases and 2 bases respectively, with 12 bases between them. CDR3 size: 15 residues. The CDR3 sequence is CASSTQGDGNQPQHF. CDR3 DNA: TGTGCCAGTAGTACACAGGGAGACGGCAATCAGCCCCAGCATTTT.

The rearrangement links TRBV28 to TRBJ2-7; D is unresolved. CDR1 is MDHEN, CDR2 SYDVKM, per germline. V dropped 2 bases and J dropped 1 base, with 9 bases sitting between them. The CDR3 is made up of 14 amino acids. The CDR3 nucleotides read TGTGCCAGCAGTTTAAGGTTAAAGTCCTACGAGCAGTACTTC. It specifies CASSLRLKSYEQYF.

The chain combines TRBV7-8 with TRBJ2-4, with 11 bases fitting TRBD2. Germline V lookup: CDR1 SGHVS, CDR2 FQNEAQ. The junction had 11 bases not matched to a gene; V was cut back by 8 bases and J by 2 bases. The CDR3 totals 17 residues. CDR3 amino acids: CASSVAGGPGSKNIQYF. The CDR3 DNA reads as TGTGCCAGCTCAGTAGCGGGAGGGCCGGGTTCCAAAAACATTCAGTACTTC.

The chain recombines TRBV19 with TRBJ1-5, with D unresolved. Trimming cost V 2 bases and J 1 base, with 9 bases left between them. The germline V gene encodes CDR1 LNHDA and CDR2 SQIVND (reference sequence). This CDR3 contains 15 residues. This chain's CDR3 is CASSIFASSNQPQHF. The CDR3 DNA follows: TGTGCCAGTAGTATATTCGCCTCCAGCAATCAGCCCCAGCATTTT.

The V gene is TRBV6-5, the J gene TRBJ2-5; 7 positions match TRBD2. V dropped 6 bases and J dropped 5; count of bases not matched to a gene: 12. The CDR3 contains 15 residues. Germline V gene sequence: CDR1 MNHEY, CDR2 SVGAGI. CDR3 DNA sequence: TGTGCCAGCAGGGAGGGAACGGGAGGCTTCGAGACCCAGTACTTC. It specifies CASREGTGGFETQYF.

The V call is TRBV6-6, the J call TRBJ2-7; 7 bases map to TRBD1. Unmatched junction bases numbered 5, after V lost 6 bases and J lost 0 bases. From germline, CDR1 is MNHNY and CDR2 SVGAGI (reference sequence). The CDR3 is 14 amino acids. CDR3 region: CASRAGTDSYEQYF. CDR3 DNA: TGTGCCAGCAGGGCCGGGACAGACTCCTACGAGCAGTACTTC.

The chain couples TRBV5-4 to TRBJ2-7; D may be TRBD1 or TRBD2 (6 bases each). The V and J ends lost 6 bases and 4 bases respectively, with 17 bases between them. This CDR3 has 14 amino acids. Germline V gives CDR1 SGHNT, CDR2 YYREEE (reference sequence). In DNA, the CDR3 is TGTGCCAGCACCTCTCAAGGGGGGCAATACGAGCAGTACTTC. Encoded protein: CASTSQGGQYEQYF.

This clone was observed once. V gene TRBV2 combines with J gene TRBJ2-5; 9 bases match TRBD2. The J segment lost 5 bases and the V segment lost 3 bases, leaving 4 bases of the junction unmatched. The CDR3 is 14 residues long. Germline CDR1 is SNHLY and CDR2 is FYNNEI. In nucleotides, the CDR3 is TGTGCCAGCAGTGAGGCGGGAGGGGGGGAGACCCAGTACTTC. Translation: CASSEAGGGETQYF.

This clone was recorded a few times. The chain employs TRBV19 and TRBJ2-2; TRBD1 might be the D (6 bases). Trimming took off 4 bases at V and 6 bases at J, with 18 bases between the two ends. The CDR3 has 16 amino acids. Germline CDR1 and CDR2: LNHDA and SQIVND (reference sequence). The chain's CDR3 is CASSTAQGRGSGELFF. The CDR3 nucleotides read TGTGCCAGTAGTACGGCACAGGGTCGGGGCTCCGGGGAGCTGTTTTTT.

CDR3 sequence: CAWSRHANTEAFF. CDR3 nucleotides: TGTGCCTGGAGTCGACACGCGAACACTGAAGCTTTCTTT. The chain has TRBV30 and TRBJ1-1; D ambiguous. Trimming left V 2 bases short and J 1 base short, with 8 bases between. The CDR3 runs to 13 residues. Germline V CDR1 and CDR2: GTSNPN, SVGIG (reference sequence).

The J gene is TRBJ1-5, the V gene TRBV5-6, with 11 bases matching TRBD1. Germline CDR1 is SGHDT and CDR2 is YYEEEE. After removal of 5 bases from V and 4 bases from J, the junction contained 11 bases not matched to a gene. This CDR3 has 17 residues. The CDR3 loop is CASSVGQGAYMNQPQHF. CDR3 bases: TGTGCCAGCAGTGTTGGACAGGGGGCCTACATGAATCAGCCCCAGCATTTT.

The rearrangement joins TRBV27 to TRBJ2-3; 8 nucleotides match TRBD2. Germline values: CDR1 MNHEY, CDR2 SMNVEV (reference sequence). This CDR3 is built from 14 residues. The ends lost 7 bases at V and 6 bases at J; junction bases unmatched: 9. This CDR3 reads CASMDVAGRDTQYF. DNA for the CDR3: TGTGCCAGCATGGATGTAGCGGGAAGGGATACGCAGTATTTT.

V and J are TRBV6-5 and TRBJ2-7; D unclear. CDR1 MNHEY and CDR2 SVGAGI come from the germline V gene. V lost 6 bases and J 5 bases, leaving 8 bases between the germline ends. The CDR3 extends over 11 amino acids. The CDR3 region has the DNA TGTGCCAGCAGGAGTCTCCACGAGCAGTACTTC. Translation: CASRSLHEQYF.

The chain carries TRBV4-3 and TRBJ2-2; D gene uncertain. V was cut by 1 base and J by 3 bases, with 6 bases left in between. Germline lookup yields CDR1 LGHNA and CDR2 YSLEER. The CDR3 consists of 14 residues. The CDR3 protein is CASSQAIYTGELFF. The CDR3 nucleotides are TGCGCCAGCAGCCAAGCCATATACACCGGGGAGCTGTTTTTT.

The chain is built from TRBV9 and TRBJ1-2, with TRBD1 matching over 8 bases. The junction had 11 bases not matched to a gene; V was cut back by 3 bases and J by 4 bases. The CDR3 runs to 16 residues. Germline-derived CDR1 and CDR2 are SGDLS and YYNGEE. The chain's CDR3 is CASSDPIDRGSYGYTF. The CDR3 DNA reads as TGTGCCAGCAGCGACCCAATTGACAGGGGATCCTATGGCTACACCTTC.

The chain recombines TRBV6-1 with TRBJ1-4; D is undetermined. CDR1 is MNHNS, CDR2 SASEGT, per germline. The CDR3 contains 14 residues. V was shortened by 6 bases and J by 0 bases, with 8 bases between the two germline ends. In DNA form, the CDR3 reads TGTGCCAGCAGAATCAGCGCAACTAATGAAAAACTGTTTTTT. Protein sequence: CASRISATNEKLFF.

The V gene is TRBV9, the J gene TRBJ2-1; a weak D match, TRBD2 (5 bases). Trimming removed 0 bases at V and 0 bases at J, with 10 bases between. Germline CDR1 reads SGDLS; CDR2 reads YYNGEE. The CDR3 sequence is 16 residues long. The CDR3 sequence is CASSVGTPSSYNEQFF. The CDR3 bases are TGTGCCAGCAGCGTAGGGACTCCGAGCTCCTACAATGAGCAGTTCTTC.

This clone was recorded only once. This sequence joins TRBV2 and TRBJ1-2; unclear D gene. Trimming removed 9 bases at V and 4 bases at J, with 18 bases between. Germline loops: CDR1 SNHLY, CDR2 FYNNEI. The CDR3 is made up of 14 amino acids. CDR3 loop: CARNLDGLLYGYTF. CDR3 in DNA: TGTGCCAGGAACTTGGACGGGCTCCTCTATGGCTACACCTTC.

This clone was seen a few times. The J gene is TRBJ2-7, the V gene TRBV7-6, with D unclear. Trimming took 6 bases from V and 6 from J, leaving 9 bases between them. CDR1 is SGHVS and CDR2 is FNYEAQ in the germline V gene. This CDR3 comprises 11 residues. The CDR3 coding sequence is TGTGCCAGCAGTGCAGTTTCCGAGCAGTACTTC. Its protein is CASSAVSEQYF. Full variable domain (missing parts from reference TRBV7-6 and TRBJ2-7): GAGVSQSPRYKVTKRGQDVALRCDPISGHVSLYWYRQALGQGPEFLTYFNYEAQQDKSGLPNDRFSAERPEGSISTLTIQRTEQRDSAMYRCASSAVSEQYFGPGTRLTVT.

The rearrangement uses TRBV7-2 and TRBJ2-5; D tentatively fits TRBD1 or TRBD2 (5 bases each). Trimming pared 4 bases from V and 2 bases from J, leaving 8 bases between. Germline CDR1 is SGHTA and CDR2 is FQGNSA. This CDR3 has 13 residues. The chain's CDR3 is CASSWGPQETQYF. Written as DNA, the CDR3 is TGTGCCAGCAGCTGGGGACCTCAAGAGACCCAGTACTTC.

The rearrangement links TRBV13 to TRBJ2-5; D uncertain. Per germline, CDR1 PRHDT and CDR2 FYEKMQ (reference sequence). The CDR3 is 13 residues long. Trimming removed 6 bases from V and 3 bases from J, with 11 bases in between. This CDR3 is CASRPATEETQYF. CDR3 DNA: TGTGCCAGCAGACCCGCTACGGAAGAGACCCAGTACTTC.

This chain uses TRBV27 with TRBJ2-3; 10 positions agree with TRBD1. The CDR3 extends over 15 amino acids. Germline loops: CDR1 MNHEY, CDR2 SMNVEV (reference sequence). V lost 4 bases to trimming and J lost 1 base; unmatched junction nucleotides: 2. The CDR3 is CASSSGTGGTDTQYF. The CDR3 DNA sequence: TGTGCCAGCAGTTCGGGGACAGGGGGCACAGATACGCAGTATTTT.

In its sample, this clone was seen once. The chain uses TRBV9 and TRBJ2-3, with 8 bases aligning to TRBD2. Germline-derived CDR1 and CDR2 are SGDLS and YYNGEE. With 4 bases clipped from V and 1 base from J, the junction kept 5 bases outside the gene matches. There are 15 residues in the CDR3. As DNA, the CDR3 is TGTGCCAGCAGCATTAGCGGGATCGGCACAGATACGCAGTATTTT. Encoded protein: CASSISGIGTDTQYF.